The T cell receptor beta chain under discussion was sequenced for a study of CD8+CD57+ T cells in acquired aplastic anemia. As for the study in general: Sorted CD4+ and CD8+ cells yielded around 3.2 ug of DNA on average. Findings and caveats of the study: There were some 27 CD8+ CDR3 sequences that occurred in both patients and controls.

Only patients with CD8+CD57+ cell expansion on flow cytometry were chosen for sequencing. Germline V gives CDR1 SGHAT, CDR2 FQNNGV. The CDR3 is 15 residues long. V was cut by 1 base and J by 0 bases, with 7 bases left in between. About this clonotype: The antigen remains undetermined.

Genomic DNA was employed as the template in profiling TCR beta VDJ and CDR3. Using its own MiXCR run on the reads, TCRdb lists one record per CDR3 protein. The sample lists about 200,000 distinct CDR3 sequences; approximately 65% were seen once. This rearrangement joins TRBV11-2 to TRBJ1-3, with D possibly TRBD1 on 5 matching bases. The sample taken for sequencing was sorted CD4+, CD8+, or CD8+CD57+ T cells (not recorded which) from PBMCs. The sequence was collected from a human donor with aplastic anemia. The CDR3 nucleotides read TGTGCCAGCAGCTTAGGACAGCCCTCTGGAAACACCATATATTTT. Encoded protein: CASSLGQPSGNTIYF.